The T cell receptor (beta chain) described here comes from a study of regulatory T cells in long-lasting Graves disease. Whole-study results and caveats: Less diverse TCR repertoires were seen in persistent Graves' patients than in newly diagnosed ones.

In this sample, this clonotype turned up a few times. Its antigen is unknown. Time point described: persistent/refractory GD, antithyroid drugs over 5 years with positive TRAb. The TCR library was made from RNA that had been extracted from PBMCs in TRIzol. The CDR3 is 12 amino acids. CDR1 and CDR2 (germline): SQVTM, ANQGSEA. Trimming cost V 3 bases and J 6 bases, with 8 bases left between them. Arm-PCR of CDR3 regions and iRepertoire HTBI primers were the basis on which TCR beta libraries were built. Via MiXCR, TCRdb re-called the multiplex PCR reads, giving one row per CDR3 protein. Of approximately 470,000 distinct CDR3 sequences listed, less than 25% are singletons.

The sample in question was peripheral blood mononuclear cells (PBMCs), obtained when the disease was refractory, from a patient treated with antithyroid drugs. The J gene is TRBJ2-2, the V gene TRBV29-1; D gene ambiguous. This receptor was identified in a female donor with Graves disease. The CDR3 nucleotides are TGCAGCGTTGATCTCCGGTCCGGGGAGCTGTTTTTT. Its translation: CSVDLRSGELFF.